This T cell receptor beta chain was identified during a study of T cells after somatic rescue of genetic block. The assay was immunoSEQ multiplex PCR, and TCRdb's table has in-frame clones only and misses some. The sample yields about 15,000 clones, about three quarters seen once. The germline V gene has CDR1 SGHDN and CDR2 FVKESK. This CDR3 has 15 amino acids. The J segment lost 2 bases and the V segment lost 3 bases, leaving 6 bases of the junction unmatched. The rearrangement joins TRBV14 to TRBJ1-2; TRBD1 aligns across 7 bases. The sequenced sample was peripheral blood mononuclear cells (PBMCs). This receptor was obtained from a boy between 10 and 17 years old. The CDR3 DNA follows: TGTGCCAGCAGCCAGTACAGGGGAGCAAACTATGGCTACACCTTC. Translated: CASSQYRGANYGYTF.